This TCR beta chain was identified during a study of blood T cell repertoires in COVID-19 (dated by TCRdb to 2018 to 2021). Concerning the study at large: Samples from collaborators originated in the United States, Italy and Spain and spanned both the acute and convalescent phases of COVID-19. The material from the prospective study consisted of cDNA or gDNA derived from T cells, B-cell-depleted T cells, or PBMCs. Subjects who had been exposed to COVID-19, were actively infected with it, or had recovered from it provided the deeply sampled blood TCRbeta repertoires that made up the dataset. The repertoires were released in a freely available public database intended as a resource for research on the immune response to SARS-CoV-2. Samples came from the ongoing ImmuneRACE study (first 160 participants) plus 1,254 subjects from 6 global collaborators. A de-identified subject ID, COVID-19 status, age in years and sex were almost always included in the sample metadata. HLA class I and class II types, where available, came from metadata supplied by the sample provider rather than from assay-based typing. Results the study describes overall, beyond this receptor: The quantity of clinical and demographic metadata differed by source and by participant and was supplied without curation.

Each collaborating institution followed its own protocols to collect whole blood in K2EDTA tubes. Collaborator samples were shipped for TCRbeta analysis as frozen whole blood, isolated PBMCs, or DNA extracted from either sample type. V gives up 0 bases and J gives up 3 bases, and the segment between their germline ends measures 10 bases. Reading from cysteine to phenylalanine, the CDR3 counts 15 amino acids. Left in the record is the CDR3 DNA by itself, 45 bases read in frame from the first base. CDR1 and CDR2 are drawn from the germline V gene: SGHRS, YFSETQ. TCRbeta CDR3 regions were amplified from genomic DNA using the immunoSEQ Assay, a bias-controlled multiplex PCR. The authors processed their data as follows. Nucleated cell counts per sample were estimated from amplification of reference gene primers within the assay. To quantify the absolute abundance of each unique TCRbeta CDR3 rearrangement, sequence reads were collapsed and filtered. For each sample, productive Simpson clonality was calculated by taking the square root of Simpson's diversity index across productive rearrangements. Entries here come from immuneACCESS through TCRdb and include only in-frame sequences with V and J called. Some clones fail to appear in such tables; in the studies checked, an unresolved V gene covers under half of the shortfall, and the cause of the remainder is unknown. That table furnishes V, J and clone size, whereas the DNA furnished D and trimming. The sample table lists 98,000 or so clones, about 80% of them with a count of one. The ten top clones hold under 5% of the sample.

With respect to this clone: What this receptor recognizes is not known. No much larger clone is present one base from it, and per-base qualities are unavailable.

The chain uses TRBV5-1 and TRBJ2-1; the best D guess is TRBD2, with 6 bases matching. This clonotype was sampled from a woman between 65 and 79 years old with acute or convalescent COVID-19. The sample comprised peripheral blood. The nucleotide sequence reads TGCGCCAGCAGCTTGGTTAGCGGAAACTACAATGAGCAGTTCTTC. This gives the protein CASSLVSGNYNEQFF.